The clone carrying this T cell receptor (beta chain) showed up just a few times. This sample stems from a study of beta chain features in type 1 diabetes. Expressed TCRB transcripts got sequenced, as all isolated RNA was reverse transcribed. Clones were sequenced by immunoSEQ multiplex PCR, and TCRdb holds only the in-frame ones, with some missing. The sample shows more than 85,000 clones, about 40% of them seen only once. Staining for CD45RO/CCR7/CD25/CD127/CD95/CD27 allowed sorting of CD4+ naive, central memory, regulatory and stem cell-like memory cells. Trimming left V 6 bases short and J 4 bases short, with 13 bases between. The CDR3 extends over 14 amino acids. The germline V gene has CDR1 MNHEY and CDR2 SVGAGI.

This receptor was taken from a woman in her late teens or twenties in good health. The sample comprised stem cell memory CD4+ T cells from blood. The gene calls are TRBV6-5 and TRBJ2-1; D is undetermined. CDR3 nucleotides: TGTGCCAGCAGAAGCCCCATTACTTACAATGAGCAGTTCTTC. Translation: CASRSPITYNEQFF.